This record concerns one TCR beta chain sequence. This specimen belongs to a study of early T cells in non-severe SARS-CoV-2 infection. From the 5' RACE reads, TCRdb called clonotypes with MiXCR, one entry per CDR3 protein. The sample lists under 85,000 distinct CDR3 sequences, around a tenth occurring once. The CDR3 is made up of 11 amino acids. V lost 4 bases and J lost 8, with 5 bases in between. Looked up from germline, CDR1 is LNHDA and CDR2 is SQIVND (reference sequence). The receptor's source is an adult who was a healthcare worker with PCR-confirmed SARS-CoV-2 infection or an uninfected control (not recorded which). Input material: whole blood. The chain is built from TRBV19 and TRBJ1-4, with unresolved D. DNA of the CDR3: TGTGCCAGTAGTAGTGAGGAAAAACTGTTTTTT. This codes for CASSSEEKLFF.